This passage covers 21 T cell receptor beta chains from one sample sequenced in a study of shared clonotypes between healthy human individuals. Data came from immunoSEQ multiplex PCR; TCRdb stores just in-frame clones and leaves some out. The data show under 2.5 million clones, with approximately 90% seen just once and around 0.38% held by the top ten. Sequenced sample: naive CD4+ T cells from PBMCs. As for subset: CD45RA+ positively selected. The receptors here all came from a young man in good health. Some clones in this sample may be carry-over from other donors' samples.

The chain joins TRBV6-6 to TRBJ1-5; 8 nucleotides match TRBD1. J gave up 4 bases and V 4 bases, and 3 bases lay outside the gene matches. Germline V gene lookup returns CDR1 MNHNY and CDR2 SVGAGI (reference sequence). The CDR3 runs to 14 residues. CDR3 nucleotides: TGTGCCAGCAGTTCTACAGGGGGGAATCAGCCCCAGCATTTT. This gives the protein CASSSTGGNQPQHF.

J is TRBJ2-2 and V is TRBV27; D not certain. This CDR3 is 13 amino acids long. Per germline, CDR1 MNHEY and CDR2 SMNVEV (reference sequence). Trimming pared 2 bases from V and 7 bases from J, leaving 8 bases between. The CDR3 DNA reads TGTGCCAGCAGTTTACCCCCCGGCGGGGAGCTGTTTTTT. It translates to CASSLPPGGELFF.

V is TRBV7-2 and J is TRBJ1-2, with no clear D. In germline, CDR1 is SGHTA, CDR2 FQGNSA. V lost 1 base and J 8 bases, leaving 8 bases between the germline ends. The CDR3 has 12 residues. The DNA of the CDR3 is TGTGCCAGCAGCTTAGTGAATGGGGGCTACACCTTC. Protein sequence: CASSLVNGGYTF.

In its sample, this clone was seen a few times. The J gene is TRBJ1-5, the V gene TRBV2, with D uncertain. Deletions cut 6 bases from V and 0 bases from J, with 6 bases between. The CDR3 sequence is 13 residues long. CDR1 and CDR2 from the germline V gene are SNHLY and FYNNEI. This CDR3 reads CASSLSSNQPQHF. The DNA for the CDR3 is TGTGCCAGCAGCCTAAGTAGCAATCAGCCCCAGCATTTT. The variable domain in full, completed from reference TRBV2 and TRBJ1-5, reads EPEVTQTPSHQVTQMGQEVILRCVPISNHLYFYWYRQILGQKVEFLVSFYNNEISEKSEIFDDQFSVERPDGSNFTLKIRSTKLEDSAMYFCASSLSSNQPQHFGDGTRLSIL.

The V call is TRBV7-9, the J call TRBJ2-5; the D is unclear. The CDR3 runs to 15 residues. Germline V gives CDR1 SEHNR, CDR2 FQNEAQ (reference sequence). Trimming cost V 1 base and J 0 bases, with 9 bases left between them. The CDR3 loop reads CASSLGSGNQETQYF. The DNA of the CDR3 is TGTGCCAGCAGCTTAGGCTCGGGTAACCAAGAGACCCAGTACTTC.

J is TRBJ2-3 and V is TRBV11-3; maybe TRBD1 (6 bases). V lost 5 bases, J lost 7 bases, and 13 bases lay in between. This CDR3 comprises 13 residues. The V gene's germline CDR1 is SGHNT and CDR2 YENEEA. In nucleotides, the CDR3 is TGTGCCAGCAGCCGACAGGAAAGTCATACGCAGTATTTT. This translates into CASSRQESHTQYF.

V is TRBV28 and J is TRBJ1-5; no definite D call. This CDR3 is built from 16 residues. V was cut by 6 bases and J by 5 bases, with 20 bases left in between. Germline lookup yields CDR1 MDHEN and CDR2 SYDVKM. CDR3 region: CASRSPIRGLHQPQHF. The CDR3 DNA reads as TGTGCCAGCAGATCCCCTATTCGGGGATTGCATCAGCCCCAGCATTTT.

The V call is TRBV18, the J call TRBJ1-3; the D is unclear. V lost 3 bases to trimming and J lost 3 bases, with 12 bases between them. Looked up from germline, CDR1 is KGHSH and CDR2 is LQKENI. There are 15 residues in the CDR3. The CDR3 protein is CASSPGESSGNTIYF. The CDR3 DNA is TGTGCCAGCTCACCTGGAGAGTCCAGTGGAAACACCATATATTTT.

V is TRBV7-9 and J is TRBJ1-1; D perhaps matches TRBD1 (5 bases). CDR3 size: 18 residues. CDR1 and CDR2 from the germline V gene are SEHNR and FQNEAQ (reference sequence). Trimming pared 5 bases from V and 0 bases from J, leaving 22 bases between. CDR3 protein: CASSPKGPGRAMNTEAFF. CDR3 bases: TGTGCCAGCAGCCCTAAGGGCCCAGGGAGAGCCATGAACACTGAAGCTTTCTTT.

This chain uses TRBV5-4 with TRBJ2-6; 7 nucleotides align to TRBD1. This CDR3 contains 17 residues. The germline gives CDR1 SGHNT, CDR2 YYREEE (reference sequence). V shed 3 bases and J 2 bases; nucleotides not matched to a gene: 8. The CDR3 sequence is CASSYGTGTAGANVLTF. In DNA form, the CDR3 reads TGTGCCAGCAGCTACGGGACCGGGACAGCTGGGGCCAACGTCCTGACTTTC.

J is TRBJ2-5 and V is TRBV6-1; D might be TRBD1 or TRBD2, each matching 7 bases. CDR3 size: 12 residues. V gave up 7 bases and J gave up 7 bases, with 13 bases separating them. CDR1 is MNHNS and CDR2 is SASEGT in the germline V gene. CDR3: CASTPGGGTQYF. DNA of the CDR3: TGTGCCAGCACTCCAGGGGGGGGGACCCAGTACTTC.

J is TRBJ1-2 and V is TRBV29-1; D gene uncertain. The CDR3 length is 13 residues. Trimming removed 6 bases from V and 2 bases from J, with 13 bases in between. The germline V gene has CDR1 SQVTM and CDR2 ANQGSEA. The CDR3 loop is CSVGEGFNYGYTF. In DNA, the CDR3 is TGCAGCGTCGGAGAGGGTTTCAACTATGGCTACACCTTC.

CDR3 region: CASSEASYNEQFF. CDR3 in DNA: TGCGCCAGCAGCGAGGCGTCCTACAATGAGCAGTTCTTC. The gene calls are TRBV5-1 and TRBJ2-1, with unresolved D. Germline values: CDR1 SGHRS, CDR2 YFSETQ. Deletions cut 4 bases from V and 1 base from J, with 6 bases between. The CDR3 has 13 residues.

The J gene is TRBJ1-4, the V gene TRBV7-2; D not resolved. The V end lost 4 bases, the J end lost 0 bases, and 6 bases lay between the germline ends. Germline CDR1 is SGHTA and CDR2 is FQGNSA. This CDR3 spans 14 amino acids. The CDR3 bases are TGTGCCAGCAGCTCCGCGACAACTAATGAAAAACTGTTTTTT. It specifies CASSSATTNEKLFF.

As to this clone: Other DNA sequences in the same sample also yield this CDR3. This rearrangement joins TRBV7-2 to TRBJ1-1; D is perhaps TRBD1 (5 bases). Germline loops: CDR1 SGHTA, CDR2 FQGNSA. The germline V and J ends were trimmed by 5 bases and 1 base, with 8 bases remaining between them. The CDR3 has 13 amino acids. In nucleotides, the CDR3 is TGTGCCAGCAGCCGGACAAGGAACACTGAAGCTTTCTTT. This sequence encodes CASSRTRNTEAFF.

With regard to this clone: Other DNA sequences in this sample translate to the same CDR3. V usage is TRBV7-8 and J usage is TRBJ2-7; 7 positions agree with TRBD2. V dropped 1 base and J dropped 0; count of bases not matched to a gene: 0. CDR1 SGHVS and CDR2 FQNEAQ come from the germline V gene. The CDR3 has 14 residues. CDR3 protein: CASSLVAGSYEQYF. CDR3 nucleotide sequence: TGTGCCAGCAGCTTAGTAGCGGGCTCCTACGAGCAGTACTTC.

CDR3 in amino acids: CSAQGGAEKLFF. The CDR3 DNA follows: TGCAGCGCCCAAGGGGGGGCTGAAAAACTGTTTTTT. The chain joins TRBV29-1 to TRBJ1-4, with D perhaps matching TRBD1 (6 bases). The germline V and J ends were trimmed by 7 bases and 7 bases, with 13 bases remaining between them. This CDR3 spans 12 amino acids. Germline V gene data show CDR1 as SQVTM and CDR2 as ANQGSEA.

The chain carries TRBV15 and TRBJ2-1; 11 bases align to TRBD2. The junction had 10 bases not matched to a gene; V was cut back by 3 bases and J by 9 bases. The CDR3 runs to 16 residues. The germline V gene has CDR1 LNHNV and CDR2 YYDKDF (reference sequence). CDR3 loop: CATSRGRASGRIEQFF. CDR3 coding DNA: TGTGCCACCAGCAGGGGGAGGGCTAGCGGGAGGATTGAGCAGTTCTTC.

The chain has TRBV11-2 and TRBJ2-1; 7 bases are a match to TRBD2. V trimming: 5 bases; J trimming: 0 bases; junction bases outside the gene matches: 10. The germline V gene encodes CDR1 SGHAT and CDR2 FQNNGV. This CDR3 is built from 17 residues. The CDR3 protein is CASSLEITSASYNEQFF. The CDR3 DNA reads as TGTGCCAGCAGCCTCGAAATAACTAGCGCCTCCTACAATGAGCAGTTCTTC.

The V gene is TRBV28, the J gene TRBJ2-7; 9 positions match TRBD1. There are 12 residues in the CDR3. In germline, CDR1 is MDHEN, CDR2 SYDVKM. V shed 10 bases, J shed 5 bases, and the junction held 6 bases outside the gene matches. This CDR3 reads CATGTGYDEQYF. CDR3 DNA: TGTGCCACCGGGACAGGGTACGACGAGCAGTACTTC.

The gene calls are TRBV28 and TRBJ2-7, with a tentative D call TRBD1 (5 bases). CDR3 length: 14 residues. The germline CDR1 and CDR2 sequences are MDHEN and SYDVKM. Trimming removed 6 bases from V and 2 bases from J, with 14 bases in between. The CDR3 protein is CASSIQGGTYEQYF. DNA for the CDR3: TGTGCCAGCAGCATCCAGGGTGGGACCTACGAGCAGTACTTC.